This TCR beta chain was recorded in a study of T cells in women clearing cervical HPV infection (dated by TCRdb to between 2017 and 2018). Broadly, across the study: The cases were some 25 women with histologically confirmed HPV16-related CIN3 or worse, and 2 of these cases were invasive cancers. Controls were 25 or so women whose single incident HPV16 infection cleared within 12 months without precancer or cancer developing. Blood from cases was collected at the visit where the lesion was first found, while blood from controls was collected once the infection could no longer be detected. For cases, the median interval between lesion detection and blood sampling was around 140 days, with an interquartile range of roughly 85 to 210 days. Since HLA typing was available for only a few women, HLA type could not be ruled out as a confounder. Nested within Costa Rica's Guanacaste HPV Natural History Study, an exploratory proof-of-principle case-control study compared TCR repertoires across cervical HPV16 outcomes. Cases and controls were matched on age within five years and on year of sample collection. Median age was 34 years in cases versus roughly 37 in controls, and baseline characteristics did not differ significantly. In the parent cohort, some 9,900 women aged 18 or older were enrolled in Guanacaste, Costa Rica, during about 1993 to 1995 and then followed for six to eight years. Quality controls consisted of five blinded duplicates per group, for a total of roughly 60 samples made up of approximately 50 participants and around 10 replicates.

Every participant had a single incident cervical HPV16 infection, and prevalent HPV16 infections were excluded. Cervical HPV DNA was detected with MY09/MY11 PCR, and genotyping was done by dot-blot hybridization. Approximately 15 mL of heparinized blood were centrifuged, and the buffy coat was aliquoted, frozen at -30°C, then stored at -80°C. QIAGEN kits were used to extract genomic DNA from the buffy coat specimens. Points the paper makes about the study in general: Random forest classifiers combining richness and V gene abundances distinguished cases from controls with an estimated AUC of approximately 0.8. Because the number of T cells per sample was unknown, the richness differences could reflect varying T-cell content rather than repertoire biology. TCR repertoire richness was significantly higher in CIN3+ cases than in controls across sequencing depths, while evenness did not differ. Lower TRBV6-7 relative abundance was observed in cases than in controls (roughly 0.12% versus 0.15%; Bonferroni P = 0.0008). Because of the cross-sectional design, the study could not determine whether the associations came before infection or resulted from infection, and neither effector/memory subsets nor HPV-specific T cells were isolated.

Remarks on this clone: Its specific antigen is unknown. Coverage ceases 3 residues before the CDR3 finishes, and the germline J gene fills in the end.

The CDR3 spans 17 residues, from the cysteine through the phenylalanine. The DNA shown is the part of the CDR3 that was read: 42 bases, in frame from base 1. The germline V gene (reference sequence) supplies CDR1 GTSNPN and CDR2 SVGIG. Using the immunoSEQ assay, multiplex PCR amplified TCR beta CDR3 regions from an average of roughly 1,100 ng of genomic DNA per sample. To correct primer bias, the assay used a complete synthetic TCR repertoire to set an amplification baseline. The amplicons were sequenced on the Illumina platform. Turning to the authors' computational methods: Sequences were error-corrected by clustering with frequency ratios and a modified nearest-neighbor algorithm and were then analyzed in the immunoSEQ Analyzer with IMGT gene definitions. At each rarefaction depth, TCR richness and evenness were averaged over 20 rarefaction repeats, and samples with fewer sequences than the depth were excluded. Relative abundances of V, D and J genes were compared between groups using Wilcoxon rank sum tests, with FDR correction applied. In the blinded duplicates, the intraclass correlation was 95.6% for TCR richness and averaged 76.4% across more than 65 gene segments. TCRdb provides this immuneACCESS table in a form limited to in-frame rearrangements. Some clones are lacking; in checked studies, under half of them reflect an unresolved V gene, and why the rest are absent is not known. D and trimming were read from the DNA, whereas the V and J calls and clone size are those reported in that table. This sample's table contains fewer than 25,000 clones. 5.4% of the sample belongs to the ten largest clones.

The sample comprised blood buffy coat. The V gene is TRBV30 and the J gene is TRBJ2-3; no D gene is confidently identified. This receptor was taken from a woman aged 18 to 75 with a cervical HPV16 infection that either progressed to CIN3+ or cleared (not recorded which). The CDR3 bases that were read are TGTGCCTGGAGTGGGTGGAGTAAGGGTTGGGTCCAAGAGACG. This gives the protein CAWSGWSKGWVQET. The full CDR3 protein reads CAWSGWSKGWVQETQYF.